This T cell receptor (beta chain) was obtained from a study of cytomegalovirus exposure and HLA in healthy donors. Use of 60 Vbeta and 13 Jbeta primers characterized the PCR. TCRdb keeps only in-frame clones here, not all; method: immunoSEQ multiplex PCR. The sample table includes tens of thousands of clones. Germline V gene sequence: CDR1 MGHRA, CDR2 YSYEKL. Trimming took 3 bases from V and 3 from J; bases not matched to a gene: 12. CDR3 length: 17 amino acids. Unrecorded immune exposures were likely, despite nominal health at sampling. The TCR comes from a woman between 35 and 50 years old in good health and CMV-seropositive. The sample comprised PBMCs. The chain joins TRBV4-1 to TRBJ2-7; 9 bases agree with TRBD2. In nucleotides, the CDR3 is TGCGCCAGCAGCCAGGGATCCCGGGCTAGCGGGGTCTACGAGCAGTACTTC. This encodes CASSQGSRASGVYEQYF.